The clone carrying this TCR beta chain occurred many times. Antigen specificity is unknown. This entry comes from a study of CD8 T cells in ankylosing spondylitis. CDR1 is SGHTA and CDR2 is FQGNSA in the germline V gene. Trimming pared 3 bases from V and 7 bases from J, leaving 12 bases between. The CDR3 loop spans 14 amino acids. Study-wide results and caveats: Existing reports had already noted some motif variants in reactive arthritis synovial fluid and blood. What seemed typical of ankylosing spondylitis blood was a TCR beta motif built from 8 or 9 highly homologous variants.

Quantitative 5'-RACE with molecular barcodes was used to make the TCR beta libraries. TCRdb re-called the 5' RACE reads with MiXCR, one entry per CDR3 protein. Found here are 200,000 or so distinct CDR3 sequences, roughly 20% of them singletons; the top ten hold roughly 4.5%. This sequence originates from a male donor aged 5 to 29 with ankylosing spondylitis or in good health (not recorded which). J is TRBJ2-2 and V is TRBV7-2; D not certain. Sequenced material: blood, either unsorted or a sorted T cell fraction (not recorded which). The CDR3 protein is CASSLSMGGGELFF. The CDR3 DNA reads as TGTGCCAGCAGCTTGTCTATGGGTGGCGGGGAGCTGTTTTTT.